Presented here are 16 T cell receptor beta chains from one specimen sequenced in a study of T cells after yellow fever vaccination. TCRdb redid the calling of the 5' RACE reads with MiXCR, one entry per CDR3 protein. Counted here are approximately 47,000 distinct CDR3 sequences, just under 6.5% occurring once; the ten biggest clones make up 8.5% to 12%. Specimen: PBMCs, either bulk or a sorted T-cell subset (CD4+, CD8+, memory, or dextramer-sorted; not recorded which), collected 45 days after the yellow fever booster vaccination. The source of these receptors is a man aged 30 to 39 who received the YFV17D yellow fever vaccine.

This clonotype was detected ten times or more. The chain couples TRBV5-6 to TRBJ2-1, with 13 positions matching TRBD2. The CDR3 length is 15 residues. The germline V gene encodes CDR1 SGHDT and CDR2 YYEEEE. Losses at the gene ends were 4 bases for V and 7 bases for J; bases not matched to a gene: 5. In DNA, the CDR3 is TGTGCCAGCAGCCTCCGGACTAGCGGGAGAAATGAGCAGTTCTTC. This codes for CASSLRTSGRNEQFF.

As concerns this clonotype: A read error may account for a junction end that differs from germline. This chain's CDR3 is CASGQGQSLAKNIQYF. CDR3 sequence (DNA): TGTGCCAGCGGCCAAGGGCAGTCCCTAGCCAAAAACATTCAGTACTTC. The chain employs TRBV4-2 and TRBJ2-4; no clear D. The CDR3 spans 16 residues. Germline CDR1 LGHNA, CDR2 YNFKEQ.

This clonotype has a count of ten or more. CDR3 nucleotide sequence: TGTGCCAGCCGCCCGGGACGAATGAACACTGAAGCTTTCTTT. Its protein is CASRPGRMNTEAFF. The chain couples TRBV2 to TRBJ1-1; weak D call: TRBD1 (5 bases). V lost 8 bases, J lost 0 bases, and 13 bases lay in between. The CDR3 runs to 14 residues. Germline CDR1 is SNHLY and CDR2 is FYNNEI.

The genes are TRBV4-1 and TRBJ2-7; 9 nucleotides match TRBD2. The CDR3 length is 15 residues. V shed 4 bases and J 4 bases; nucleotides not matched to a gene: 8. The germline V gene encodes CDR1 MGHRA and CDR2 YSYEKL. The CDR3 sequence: CASSRIAGAQYEQYF. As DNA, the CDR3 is TGCGCCAGCAGCCGAATAGCGGGAGCCCAATACGAGCAGTACTTC.

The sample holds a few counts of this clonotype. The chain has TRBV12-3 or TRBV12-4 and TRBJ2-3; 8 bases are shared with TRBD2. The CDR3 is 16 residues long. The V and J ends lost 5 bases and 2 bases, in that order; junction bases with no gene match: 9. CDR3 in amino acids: CASSPRAGDFTDTQYF. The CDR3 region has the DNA TGTGCCAGCAGTCCCCGAGCGGGAGACTTCACAGATACGCAGTATTTT.

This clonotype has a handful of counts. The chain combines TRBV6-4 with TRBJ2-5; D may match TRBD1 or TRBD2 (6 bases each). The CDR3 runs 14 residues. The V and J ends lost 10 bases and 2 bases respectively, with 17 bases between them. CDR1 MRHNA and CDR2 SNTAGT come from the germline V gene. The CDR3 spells CAIIFGGLQETQYF. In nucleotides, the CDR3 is TGTGCCATAATTTTTGGGGGGCTTCAAGAGACCCAGTACTTC.

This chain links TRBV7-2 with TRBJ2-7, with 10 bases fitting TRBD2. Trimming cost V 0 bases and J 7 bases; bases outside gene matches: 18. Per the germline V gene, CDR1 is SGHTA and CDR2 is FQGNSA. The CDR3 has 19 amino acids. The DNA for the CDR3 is TGTGCCAGCAGCTTAGCGCGGAGTGGTAGCGGGAGGCCACCGAGGGAGCAGTACTTC. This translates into CASSLARSGSGRPPREQYF.

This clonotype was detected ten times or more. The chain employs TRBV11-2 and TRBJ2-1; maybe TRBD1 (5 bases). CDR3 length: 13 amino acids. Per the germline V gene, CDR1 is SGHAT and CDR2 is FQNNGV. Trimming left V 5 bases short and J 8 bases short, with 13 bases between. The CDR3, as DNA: TGTGCCAGCAGCGGAACAGGAAAGGATGAGCAGTTCTTC. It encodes CASSGTGKDEQFF.

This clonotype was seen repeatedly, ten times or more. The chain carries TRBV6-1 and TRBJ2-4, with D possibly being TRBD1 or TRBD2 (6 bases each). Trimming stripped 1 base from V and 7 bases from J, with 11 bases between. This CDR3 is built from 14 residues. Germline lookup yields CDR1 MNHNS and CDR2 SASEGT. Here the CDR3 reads CASSEVRGLNIQYF. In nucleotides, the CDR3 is TGTGCCAGCAGTGAAGTCAGGGGACTGAACATTCAGTACTTC.

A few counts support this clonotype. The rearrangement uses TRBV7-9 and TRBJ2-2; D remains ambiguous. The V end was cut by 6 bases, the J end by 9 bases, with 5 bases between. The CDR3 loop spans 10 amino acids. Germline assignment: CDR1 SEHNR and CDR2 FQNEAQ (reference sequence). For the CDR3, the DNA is TGTGCCAGCAGTCTTAGGGAGCTGTTTTTT. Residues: CASSLRELFF.

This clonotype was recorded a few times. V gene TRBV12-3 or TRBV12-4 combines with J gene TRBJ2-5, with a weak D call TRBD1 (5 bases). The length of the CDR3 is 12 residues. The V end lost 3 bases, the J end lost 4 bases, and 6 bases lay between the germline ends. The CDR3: CASSFQGETQYF. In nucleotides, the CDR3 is TGTGCCAGCAGTTTCCAGGGAGAGACCCAGTACTTC.

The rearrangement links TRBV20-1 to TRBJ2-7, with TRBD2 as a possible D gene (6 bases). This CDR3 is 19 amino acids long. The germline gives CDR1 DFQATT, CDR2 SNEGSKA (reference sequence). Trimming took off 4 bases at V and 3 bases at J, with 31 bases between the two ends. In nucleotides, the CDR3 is TGCAGTGCTAACCATCTCAGAACAAGCGGGCAGGGAAGTGGCTACGAGCAGTACTTC. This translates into CSANHLRTSGQGSGYEQYF.

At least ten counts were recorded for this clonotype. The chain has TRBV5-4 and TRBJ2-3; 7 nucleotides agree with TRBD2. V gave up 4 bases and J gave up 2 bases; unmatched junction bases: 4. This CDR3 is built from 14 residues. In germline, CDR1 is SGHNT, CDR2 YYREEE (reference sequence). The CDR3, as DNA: TGTGCCAGCAGCATGAGGGACTACACAGATACGCAGTATTTT. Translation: CASSMRDYTDTQYF.

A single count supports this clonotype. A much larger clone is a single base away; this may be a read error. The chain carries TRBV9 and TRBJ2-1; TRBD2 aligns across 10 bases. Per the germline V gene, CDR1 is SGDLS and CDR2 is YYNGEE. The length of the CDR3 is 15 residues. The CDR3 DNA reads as TGTGCCAGGAGCGTTTCTAGCGGGGGCTACAATGAGCAGTTCTTC. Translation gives CARSVSSGGYNEQFF.

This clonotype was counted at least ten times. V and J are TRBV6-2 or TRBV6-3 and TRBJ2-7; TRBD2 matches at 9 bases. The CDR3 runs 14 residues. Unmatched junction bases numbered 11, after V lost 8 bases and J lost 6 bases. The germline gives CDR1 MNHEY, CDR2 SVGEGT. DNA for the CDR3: TGTGCCAGCCGTTTAGCGGGAGTCGGGGGCGAGCAGTACTTC. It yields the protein CASRLAGVGGEQYF.

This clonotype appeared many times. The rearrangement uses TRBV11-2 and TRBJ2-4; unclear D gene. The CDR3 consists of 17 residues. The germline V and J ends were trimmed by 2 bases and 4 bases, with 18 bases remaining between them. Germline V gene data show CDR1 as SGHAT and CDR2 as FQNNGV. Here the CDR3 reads CASSLRNTATAKNIQYF. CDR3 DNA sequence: TGTGCCAGCAGCTTAAGGAATACGGCAACAGCTAAAAACATTCAGTACTTC.